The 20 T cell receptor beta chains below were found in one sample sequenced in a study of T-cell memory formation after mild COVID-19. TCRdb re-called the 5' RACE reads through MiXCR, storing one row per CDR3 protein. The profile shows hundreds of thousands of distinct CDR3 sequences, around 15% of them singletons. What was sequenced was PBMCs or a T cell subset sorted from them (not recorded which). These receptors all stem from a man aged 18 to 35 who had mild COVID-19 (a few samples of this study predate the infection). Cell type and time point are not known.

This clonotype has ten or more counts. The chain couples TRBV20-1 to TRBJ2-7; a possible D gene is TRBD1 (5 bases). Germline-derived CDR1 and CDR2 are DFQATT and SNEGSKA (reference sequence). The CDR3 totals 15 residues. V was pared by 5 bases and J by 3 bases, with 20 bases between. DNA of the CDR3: TGCAGTGCTTCACCAAACCGGCTAGGGGACTACGAGCAGTACTTC. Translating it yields CSASPNRLGDYEQYF.

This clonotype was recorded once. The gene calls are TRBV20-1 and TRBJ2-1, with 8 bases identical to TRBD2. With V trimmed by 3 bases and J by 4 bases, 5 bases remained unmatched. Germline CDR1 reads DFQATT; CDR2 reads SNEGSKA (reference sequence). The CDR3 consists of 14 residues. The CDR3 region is CSASKRGSYNEQFF. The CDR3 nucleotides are TGCAGTGCTAGTAAGCGGGGGTCGTACAATGAGCAGTTCTTC.

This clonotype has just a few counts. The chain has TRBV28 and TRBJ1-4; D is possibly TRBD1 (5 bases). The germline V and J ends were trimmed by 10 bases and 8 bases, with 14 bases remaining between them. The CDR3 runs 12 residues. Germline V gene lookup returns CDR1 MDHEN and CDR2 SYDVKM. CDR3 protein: CATQAREEKLFF. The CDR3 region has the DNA TGTGCCACCCAGGCCAGGGAAGAAAAACTGTTTTTT.

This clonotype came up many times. In DNA, the CDR3 is TGCGCCAGCAGTCTTCCCGGTTACTCTGGGGCCAACGTCCTGACTTTC. Translating gives CASSLPGYSGANVLTF. The chain carries TRBV5-1 and TRBJ2-6; D is unresolved. The germline CDR1 and CDR2 sequences are SGHRS and YFSETQ. With 5 bases removed from V and 0 bases from J, the gap between germline ends came to 12 bases. The CDR3 extends over 16 amino acids.

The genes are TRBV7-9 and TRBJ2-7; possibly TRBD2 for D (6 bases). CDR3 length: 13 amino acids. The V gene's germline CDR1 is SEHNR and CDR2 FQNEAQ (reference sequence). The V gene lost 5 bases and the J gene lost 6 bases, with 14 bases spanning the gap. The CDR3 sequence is CASSHPGSPEQYF. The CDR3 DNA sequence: TGTGCCAGCAGCCATCCCGGGAGCCCCGAGCAGTACTTC.

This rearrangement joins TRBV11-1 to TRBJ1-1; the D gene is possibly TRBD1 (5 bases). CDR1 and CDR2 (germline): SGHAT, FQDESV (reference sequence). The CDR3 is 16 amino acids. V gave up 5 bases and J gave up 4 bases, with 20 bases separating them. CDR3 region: CASSQVGALLGTEAFF. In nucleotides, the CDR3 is TGTGCCAGCAGCCAGGTTGGGGCCCTATTGGGCACTGAAGCTTTCTTT. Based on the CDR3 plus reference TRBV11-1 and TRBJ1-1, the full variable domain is EAEVAQSPRYKITEKSQAVAFWCDPISGHATLYWYRQILGQGPELLVQFQDESVVDDSQLPKDRFSAERLKGVDSTLKIQPAELGDSAMYLCASSQVGALLGTEAFFGQGTRLTVV.

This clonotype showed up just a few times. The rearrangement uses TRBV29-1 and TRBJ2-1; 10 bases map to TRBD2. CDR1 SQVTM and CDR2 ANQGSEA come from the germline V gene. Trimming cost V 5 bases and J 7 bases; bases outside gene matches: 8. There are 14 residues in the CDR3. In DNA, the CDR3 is TGCAGCGTTCTGGGTAGCGGGGGGCTAAATGAGCAGTTCTTC. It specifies CSVLGSGGLNEQFF.

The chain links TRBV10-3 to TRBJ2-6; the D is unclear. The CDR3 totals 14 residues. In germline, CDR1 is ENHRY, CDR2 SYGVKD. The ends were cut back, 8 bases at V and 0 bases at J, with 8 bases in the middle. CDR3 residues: CAIQSSSGANVLTF. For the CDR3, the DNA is TGTGCCATCCAGTCTAGCTCTGGGGCCAACGTCCTGACTTTC.

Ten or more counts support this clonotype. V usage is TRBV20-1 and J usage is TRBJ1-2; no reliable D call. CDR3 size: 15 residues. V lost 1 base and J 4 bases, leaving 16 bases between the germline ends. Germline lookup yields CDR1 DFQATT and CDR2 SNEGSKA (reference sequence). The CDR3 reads CSARVPPDSGYGYTF. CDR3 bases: TGCAGTGCTAGAGTCCCACCGGACTCCGGCTATGGCTACACCTTC.

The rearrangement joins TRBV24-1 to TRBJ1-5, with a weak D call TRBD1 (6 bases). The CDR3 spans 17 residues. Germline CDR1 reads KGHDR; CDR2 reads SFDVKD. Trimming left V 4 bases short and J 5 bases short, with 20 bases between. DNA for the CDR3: TGTGCCACCAGTGACCCAACAGGGAAAGGGGGAGATCAGCCCCAGCATTTT. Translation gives CATSDPTGKGGDQPQHF.

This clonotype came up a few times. The CDR3 spells CSVGTGVYNEQFF. In DNA form, the CDR3 reads TGCAGCGTCGGGACAGGGGTCTACAATGAGCAGTTCTTC. J is TRBJ2-1 and V is TRBV29-1; 10 bases align to TRBD1. The junction had 2 bases not matched to a gene; V was cut back by 6 bases and J by 3 bases. Germline values: CDR1 SQVTM, CDR2 ANQGSEA. CDR3 length: 13 residues.

In DNA form, the CDR3 reads TGTGCCAGCAGCGCGAGGGATTTGGGCACAGATACGCAGTATTTT. Encoded protein: CASSARDLGTDTQYF. The V and J genes are TRBV3-1 and TRBJ2-3, with TRBD2 as a possible D gene (5 bases). Germline V gene sequence: CDR1 LGHDT, CDR2 YNNKEL (reference sequence). The CDR3 is 15 residues long. With 5 bases removed from V and 1 base from J, the gap between germline ends came to 13 bases.

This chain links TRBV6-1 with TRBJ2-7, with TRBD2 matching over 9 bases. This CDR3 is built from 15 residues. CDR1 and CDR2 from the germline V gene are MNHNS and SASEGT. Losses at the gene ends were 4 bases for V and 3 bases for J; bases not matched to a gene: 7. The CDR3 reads CASSAMAGGDYEQYV. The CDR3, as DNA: TGTGCCAGCAGTGCGATGGCGGGGGGGGACTACGAGCAGTACGTC.

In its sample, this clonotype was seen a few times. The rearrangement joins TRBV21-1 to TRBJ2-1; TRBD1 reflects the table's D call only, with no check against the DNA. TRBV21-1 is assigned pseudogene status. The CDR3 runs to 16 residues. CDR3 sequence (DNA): TGCCTCCGCCACCGAGGGGACAGGGGGCATAACAATGAGCAGTTCTTC. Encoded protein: CLRHRGDRGHNNEQFF.

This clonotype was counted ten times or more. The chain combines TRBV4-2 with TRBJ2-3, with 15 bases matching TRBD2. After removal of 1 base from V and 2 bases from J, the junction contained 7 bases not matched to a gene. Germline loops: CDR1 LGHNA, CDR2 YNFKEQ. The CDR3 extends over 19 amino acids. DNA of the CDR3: TGTGCCAGCAGCCAAGCCGGGACTAGCGGGGGGCTTTCCACAGATACGCAGTATTTT. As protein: CASSQAGTSGGLSTDTQYF.

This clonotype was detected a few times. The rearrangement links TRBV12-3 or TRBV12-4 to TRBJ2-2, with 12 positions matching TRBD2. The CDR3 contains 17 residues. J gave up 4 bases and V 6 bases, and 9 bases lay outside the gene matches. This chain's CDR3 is CASSPLAGGPGTGELFF. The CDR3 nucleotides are TGTGCCAGCAGCCCCCTAGCGGGGGGGCCGGGCACCGGGGAGCTGTTTTTT.

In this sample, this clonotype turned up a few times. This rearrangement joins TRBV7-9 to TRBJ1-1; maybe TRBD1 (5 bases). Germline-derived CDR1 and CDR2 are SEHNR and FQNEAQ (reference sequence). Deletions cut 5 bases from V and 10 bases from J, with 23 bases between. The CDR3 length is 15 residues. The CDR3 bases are TGTGCCAGCAGCCGAGGGGCCGCAGGGCGTGCAGGAGCTTTCTTT. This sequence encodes CASSRGAAGRAGAFF.

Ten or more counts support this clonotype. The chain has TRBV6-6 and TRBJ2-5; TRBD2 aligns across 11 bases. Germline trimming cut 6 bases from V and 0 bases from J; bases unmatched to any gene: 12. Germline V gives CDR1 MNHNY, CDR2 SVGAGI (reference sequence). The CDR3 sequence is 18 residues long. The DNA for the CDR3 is TGTGCCAGCAGGCCAACTAGCGGGGGCATGGCGTACCAAGAGACCCAGTACTTC. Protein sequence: CASRPTSGGMAYQETQYF.

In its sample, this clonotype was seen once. CDR3 loop: CASSFFPDVNQPQHF. The DNA for the CDR3 is TGTGCCAGCAGCTTTTTCCCCGACGTCAATCAGCCCCAGCATTTT. This sequence joins TRBV7-2 and TRBJ1-5; D is undetermined. Trimming removed 3 bases from V and 3 bases from J, with 12 bases in between. CDR3 length: 15 amino acids. Germline lookup yields CDR1 SGHTA and CDR2 FQGNSA.

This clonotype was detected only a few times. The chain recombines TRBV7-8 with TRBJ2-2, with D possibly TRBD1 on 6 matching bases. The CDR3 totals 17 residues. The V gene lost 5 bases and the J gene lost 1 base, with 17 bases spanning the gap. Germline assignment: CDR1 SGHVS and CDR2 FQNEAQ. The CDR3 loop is CASSLRPQGWNTGELFF. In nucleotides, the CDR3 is TGTGCCAGCAGCCTCAGGCCCCAGGGGTGGAACACCGGGGAGCTGTTTTTT.